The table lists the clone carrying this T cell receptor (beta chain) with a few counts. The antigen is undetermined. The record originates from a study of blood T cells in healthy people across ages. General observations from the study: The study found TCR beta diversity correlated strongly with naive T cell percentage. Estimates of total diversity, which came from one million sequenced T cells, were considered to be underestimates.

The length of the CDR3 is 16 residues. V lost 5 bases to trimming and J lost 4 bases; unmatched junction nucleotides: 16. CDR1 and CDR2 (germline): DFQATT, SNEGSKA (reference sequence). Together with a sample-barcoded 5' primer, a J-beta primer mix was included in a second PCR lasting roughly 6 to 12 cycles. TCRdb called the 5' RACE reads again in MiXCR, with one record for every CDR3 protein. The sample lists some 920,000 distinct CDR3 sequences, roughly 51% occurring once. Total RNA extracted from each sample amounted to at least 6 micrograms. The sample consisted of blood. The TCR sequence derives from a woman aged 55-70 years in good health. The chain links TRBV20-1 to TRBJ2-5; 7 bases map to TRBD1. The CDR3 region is CSAPRPGQTRRETQYF. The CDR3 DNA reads TGCAGTGCTCCCCGACCGGGACAGACGAGACGAGAGACCCAGTACTTC.